This T cell receptor beta chain was profiled in a study of CD8 T cells in Susac syndrome. With random hexamers, about 0.5 to 1 ug RNA was reverse transcribed. TCR beta CDR3 was amplified by immunoSEQ multiplex PCR. This amplification extended across 54 Vbeta and 13 Jbeta segments. One entry per CDR3 protein, called by TCRdb with MiXCR from the immunoSEQ multiplex PCR reads. This table has tens of thousands of distinct CDR3 sequences, approximately 94% appearing once. Points from the study as a whole: As the study acknowledged, the number of individuals who were part of its TCR sequencing and HLA analysis was relatively small.

From blood CD8+ and CD4+ T cells, TCR beta sequences were generated. Regarding this clonotype: Antigen: not known.

From germline, CDR1 is DFQATT and CDR2 SNEGSKA (reference sequence). The CDR3 is 16 residues long. The V end lost 3 bases, the J end lost 6 bases, and 22 bases lay between the germline ends. This clonotype was sampled from a human donor in good health. The chain joins TRBV20-1 to TRBJ2-3; D might be TRBD1 or TRBD2, each matching 5 bases. The sequencing input was CD8+ T cells from PBMCs. Written as DNA, the CDR3 is TGCAGTGCTAGGCGCGACCCGGGGACCTTAGGGGATACGCAGTATTTT. Translated, it gives CSARRDPGTLGDTQYF.